This TCR beta chain was captured in a study of radiotherapy plus CTLA-4 blockade in lung cancer. General study findings and limits: The best prediction of response reportedly came from early blood T cell clone dynamics, with interferon-beta.

The CDR3 is 14 amino acids. CDR1 ENHRY and CDR2 SYGVKD come from the germline V gene. The V and J ends lost 10 bases and 1 base respectively, with 14 bases between them. Turning to this clone: The antigen is unknown.

This table comes from immunoSEQ multiplex PCR, and its TCRdb copy is limited to in-frame clones, with some not included. This table has about 87,000 clones, approximately 86% appearing once. The TCR was taken from a human donor with non-small cell lung cancer that progressed on radiotherapy plus ipilimumab. The chain carries TRBV10-3 and TRBJ1-3; D is possibly TRBD1 (6 bases). The sample here was peripheral blood, taken from a patient treated with radiotherapy plus ipilimumab. The chain's CDR3 is CATQQGVSGNTIYF. DNA for the CDR3: TGTGCCACCCAACAGGGAGTATCTGGAAACACCATATATTTT.